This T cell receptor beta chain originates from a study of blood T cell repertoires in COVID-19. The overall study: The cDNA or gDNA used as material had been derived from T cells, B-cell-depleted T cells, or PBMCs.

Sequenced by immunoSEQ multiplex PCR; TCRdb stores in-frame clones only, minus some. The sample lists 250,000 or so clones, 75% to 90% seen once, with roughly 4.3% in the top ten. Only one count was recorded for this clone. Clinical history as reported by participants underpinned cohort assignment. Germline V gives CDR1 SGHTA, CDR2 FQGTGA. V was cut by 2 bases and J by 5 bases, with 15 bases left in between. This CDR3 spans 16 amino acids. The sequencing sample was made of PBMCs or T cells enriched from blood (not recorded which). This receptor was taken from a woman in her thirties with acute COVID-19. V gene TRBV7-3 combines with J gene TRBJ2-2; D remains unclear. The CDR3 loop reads CASSLLGPQRTGELFF. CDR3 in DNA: TGTGCCAGCAGCTTACTGGGCCCCCAACGGACCGGGGAGCTGTTTTTT.